This T cell receptor beta chain was identified in a study of identical twins. This clonotype occurred a few times. Its antigen is undetermined. Each CDR3 protein gets one entry after TCRdb re-called the 5' RACE reads with MiXCR. The sample holds about 730,000 distinct CDR3 sequences, 21% seen once. CDR1 MNHEY and CDR2 SVGAGI come from the germline V gene. V lost 4 bases, J lost 1 base, and 13 bases lay in between. The CDR3 sequence is 16 residues long. Study results and caveats: Carriage of fewer insertions was seen in abundant cord blood beta clonotypes, whereas memory repertoires showed none.

This sample was shared with a second study, whose subject was T cells expressing NK-cell markers. This second study says: Top CD8+ clonotypes included the dominant CD3+CD56+NKG2C+ clonotypes in several donors.

This sequence joins TRBV6-5 and TRBJ2-2; perhaps TRBD1 as D (5 bases). Sequenced input: PBMCs. The origin of this receptor is a woman between 18 and 30 years old in good health. CDR3: CASSSPARVNTGELFF. The DNA for the CDR3 is TGTGCCAGCAGTTCACCCGCCAGGGTGAACACCGGGGAGCTGTTTTTT.